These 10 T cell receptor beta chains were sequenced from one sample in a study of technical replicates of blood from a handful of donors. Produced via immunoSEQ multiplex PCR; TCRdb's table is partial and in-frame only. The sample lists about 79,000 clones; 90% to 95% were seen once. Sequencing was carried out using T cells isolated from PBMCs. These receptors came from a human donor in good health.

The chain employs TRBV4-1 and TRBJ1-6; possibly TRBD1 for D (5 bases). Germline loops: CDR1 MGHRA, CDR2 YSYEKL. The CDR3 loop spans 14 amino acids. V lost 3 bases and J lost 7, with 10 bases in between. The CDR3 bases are TGCGCCAGCAGCCAGGGGGGGGTGAATTCACCCCTCCACTTT. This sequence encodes CASSQGGVNSPLHF.

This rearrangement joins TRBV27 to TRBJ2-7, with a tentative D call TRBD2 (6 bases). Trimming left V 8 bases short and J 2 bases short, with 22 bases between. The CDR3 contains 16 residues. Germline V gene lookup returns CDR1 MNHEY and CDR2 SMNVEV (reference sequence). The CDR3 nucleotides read TGTGCCAGCGGTAAAGGATGGGTAGCGGCGACCTACGAGCAGTACTTC. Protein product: CASGKGWVAATYEQYF.

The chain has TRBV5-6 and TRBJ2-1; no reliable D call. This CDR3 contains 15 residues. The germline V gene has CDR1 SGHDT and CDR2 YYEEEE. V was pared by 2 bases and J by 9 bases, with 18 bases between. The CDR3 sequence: CASSFGGPPKAEQFF. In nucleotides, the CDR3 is TGTGCCAGCAGCTTTGGTGGTCCGCCCAAAGCTGAGCAGTTCTTC.

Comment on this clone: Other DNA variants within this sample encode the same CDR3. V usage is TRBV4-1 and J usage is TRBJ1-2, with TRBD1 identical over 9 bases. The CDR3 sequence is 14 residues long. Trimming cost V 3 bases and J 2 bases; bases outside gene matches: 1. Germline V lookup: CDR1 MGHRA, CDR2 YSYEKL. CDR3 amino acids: CASSQDRGNYGYTF. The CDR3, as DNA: TGCGCCAGCAGCCAGGACAGGGGAAACTATGGCTACACCTTC.

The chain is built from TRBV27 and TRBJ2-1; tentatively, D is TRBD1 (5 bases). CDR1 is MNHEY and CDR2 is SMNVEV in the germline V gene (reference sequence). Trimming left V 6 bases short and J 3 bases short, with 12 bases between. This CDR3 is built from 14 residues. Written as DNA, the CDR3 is TGTGCCAGCAGCATAGATGACAGCTACAATGAGCAGTTCTTC. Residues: CASSIDDSYNEQFF.

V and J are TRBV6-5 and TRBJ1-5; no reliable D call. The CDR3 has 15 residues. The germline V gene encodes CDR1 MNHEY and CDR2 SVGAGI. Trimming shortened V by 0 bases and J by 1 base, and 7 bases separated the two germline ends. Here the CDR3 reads CASSYSLVSNQPQHF. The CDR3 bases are TGTGCCAGCAGTTACTCTCTTGTGAGCAATCAGCCCCAGCATTTT.

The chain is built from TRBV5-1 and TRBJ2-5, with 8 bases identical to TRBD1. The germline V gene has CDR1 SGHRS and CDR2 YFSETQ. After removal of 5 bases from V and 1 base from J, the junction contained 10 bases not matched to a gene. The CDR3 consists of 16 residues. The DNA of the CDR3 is TGCGCCAGCAGGAATCGTTGGACAGGGAGCCAAGAGACCCAGTACTTC. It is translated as CASRNRWTGSQETQYF.

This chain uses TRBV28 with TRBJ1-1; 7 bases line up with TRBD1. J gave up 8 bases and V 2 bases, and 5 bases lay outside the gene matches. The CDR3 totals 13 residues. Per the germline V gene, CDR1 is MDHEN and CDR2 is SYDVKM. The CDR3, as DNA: TGTGCCAGCAGTTTAGCAAGGGACAGCGAAGCTTTCTTT. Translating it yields CASSLARDSEAFF.

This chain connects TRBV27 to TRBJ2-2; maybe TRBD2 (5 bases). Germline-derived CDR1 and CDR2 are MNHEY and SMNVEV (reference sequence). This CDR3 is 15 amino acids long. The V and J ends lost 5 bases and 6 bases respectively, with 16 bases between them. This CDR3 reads CASSPSGGFPGELFF. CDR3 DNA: TGTGCCAGCAGTCCCTCGGGCGGGTTCCCCGGGGAGCTGTTTTTT.

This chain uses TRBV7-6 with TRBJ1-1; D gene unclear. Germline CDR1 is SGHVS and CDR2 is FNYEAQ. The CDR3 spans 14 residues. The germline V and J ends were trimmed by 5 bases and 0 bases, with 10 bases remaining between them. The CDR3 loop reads CASSEVGLNTEAFF. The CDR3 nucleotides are TGTGCCAGCAGCGAAGTCGGGTTGAACACTGAAGCTTTCTTT.